Below are 22 T cell receptor beta chains sequenced from a single sample in a study of CD8 T cells in ankylosing spondylitis. TCRdb processed the 5' RACE reads anew with MiXCR; each CDR3 protein has one entry. The repertoire includes 250,000 to 350,000 distinct CDR3 sequences, about a fifth of them detected once, and roughly 3.4% sits in the top ten. Sequencing used blood, either unsorted or a sorted T cell fraction (not recorded which). The receptor set was obtained from a female donor with ankylosing spondylitis or in good health (not recorded which).

The sample holds a few counts of this clonotype. The chain couples TRBV9 to TRBJ2-1, with D unclear. CDR3 length equals 13 residues. The germline CDR1 and CDR2 sequences are SGDLS and YYNGEE. V shed 0 bases and J shed 10 bases, with 11 bases lying between them. The CDR3 sequence: CASSVDTESEQFF. The CDR3 bases are TGTGCCAGCAGCGTAGACACCGAATCCGAGCAGTTCTTC.

This chain joins TRBV7-2 and TRBJ2-3; D is unclear. V was cut by 5 bases and J by 6 bases, with 18 bases left in between. The CDR3 contains 15 residues. Germline V gene lookup returns CDR1 SGHTA and CDR2 FQGNSA. CDR3 nucleotide sequence: TGTGCCAGCAGCCTCCAGACCCCTCGCGCGGATACGCAGTATTTT. Translation gives CASSLQTPRADTQYF. The full variable domain, rest sourced from reference TRBV7-2 and TRBJ2-3, is GAGVSQSPSNKVTEKGKDVELRCDPISGHTALYWYRQSLGQGLEFLIYFQGNSAPDKSGLPSDRFSAERTGGSVSTLTIQRTQQEDSAVYLCASSLQTPRADTQYFGPGTRLTVL.

The V call is TRBV20-1, the J call TRBJ2-3, with 11 positions matching TRBD2. The V and J ends lost 5 bases and 0 bases, in that order; junction bases with no gene match: 4. The CDR3 covers 15 residues. The germline V gene encodes CDR1 DFQATT and CDR2 SNEGSKA (reference sequence). The CDR3 loop is CSASRTSGSTDTQYF. DNA for the CDR3: TGCAGTGCTTCCCGGACTAGCGGGAGCACAGATACGCAGTATTTT.

This clonotype was detected ten times or more. This chain joins TRBV7-8 and TRBJ2-7; 7 bases are a match to TRBD2. Germline V lookup: CDR1 SGHVS, CDR2 FQNEAQ. The junction had 6 bases not matched to a gene; V was cut back by 2 bases and J by 2 bases. This CDR3 region has 15 residues. CDR3 sequence: CASSLRGGYTYEQYF. The CDR3 DNA sequence: TGTGCCAGCAGCTTAAGGGGAGGGTATACCTACGAGCAGTACTTC.

The table lists this clonotype with a few counts. The chain uses TRBV12-3 or TRBV12-4 and TRBJ1-1, with D possibly being TRBD1 (5 bases). The CDR3 extends over 15 amino acids. V was trimmed by 3 bases and J by 0 bases, leaving 11 bases between them. CDR3 sequence: CASSLTERMNTEAFF. The CDR3 DNA reads TGTGCCAGCAGTTTGACAGAACGCATGAACACTGAAGCTTTCTTT.

CDR3: CASSLLTSGNSPLHF. CDR3 sequence (DNA): TGTGCCAGCAGCTTGCTAACGTCCGGTAATTCACCCCTCCACTTT. The chain employs TRBV7-2 and TRBJ1-6; D gene uncertain. This CDR3 contains 15 residues. Trimming removed 3 bases at V and 6 bases at J, with 12 bases between. Germline V gene sequence: CDR1 SGHTA, CDR2 FQGNSA.

This chain uses TRBV5-1 with TRBJ2-7, with a possible D match to TRBD2 (6 bases). V lost 2 bases and J lost 6, with 15 bases in between. This CDR3 has 14 amino acids. Germline loops: CDR1 SGHRS, CDR2 YFSETQ. The DNA for the CDR3 is TGCGCCAGCAGCTTCCAGGGACTGGCCTCCGAGCAGTACTTC. Translating gives CASSFQGLASEQYF.

This clonotype occurred a few times. The junction does not match germline at one end; this may be a read error. The chain is built from TRBV6-2 or TRBV6-3 and TRBJ1-5; no clear D. Germline loops: CDR1 MNHEY, CDR2 SVGEGT. The CDR3 has 12 amino acids. CDR3 sequence reads: CATSYSNQPQHF. The CDR3 coding sequence is TGTGCCACCAGTTATAGCAATCAGCCCCAGCATTTT.

This clonotype was recorded many times. This chain uses TRBV5-4 with TRBJ2-3, with TRBD2 as a possible D gene (5 bases). Per germline, CDR1 SGHNT and CDR2 YYREEE (reference sequence). The CDR3 length is 15 residues. V was trimmed by 2 bases and J by 0 bases, leaving 10 bases between them. The CDR3 sequence is CASSFSGDSTDTQYF. In DNA form, the CDR3 reads TGTGCCAGCAGCTTCAGCGGAGATAGCACAGATACGCAGTATTTT.

This clonotype was picked up a small number of times. The rearrangement joins TRBV6-5 to TRBJ1-4; possibly TRBD1 for D (5 bases). V was trimmed by 10 bases and J by 10 bases, leaving 13 bases between them. Germline V gene lookup returns CDR1 MNHEY and CDR2 SVGAGI. The CDR3 extends over 11 amino acids. The CDR3 reads CATRAFGKLFF. CDR3 DNA sequence: TGTGCCACCAGGGCATTCGGAAAACTGTTTTTT.

This clonotype was recorded at least ten times. The chain is built from TRBV29-1 and TRBJ2-1, with D tentatively TRBD2 (5 bases). The germline V gene has CDR1 SQVTM and CDR2 ANQGSEA. V gave up 3 bases and J gave up 15 bases, with 9 bases separating them. The CDR3 length is 9 residues. CDR3 residues: CSVDRGPFF. The CDR3 nucleotides read TGCAGCGTTGACAGAGGGCCGTTCTTC.

This clonotype has just one count. This chain joins TRBV7-6 and TRBJ2-3, with D perhaps matching TRBD2 (6 bases). The CDR3 has 14 residues. Per the germline V gene, CDR1 is SGHVS and CDR2 is FNYEAQ. With 5 bases removed from V and 5 bases from J, the gap between germline ends came to 14 bases. The CDR3 region has the DNA TGTGCCAGCAGCCCGGGACTCCAGGGAGATACGCAGTATTTT. Its translation is CASSPGLQGDTQYF.

The rearrangement links TRBV7-8 to TRBJ2-3; tentative D call: TRBD2 (5 bases). Germline CDR1 reads SGHVS; CDR2 reads FQNEAQ. V was pared by 5 bases and J by 5 bases, with 14 bases between. This CDR3 has 14 residues. The CDR3 sequence: CASSPDWKKDTQYF. The CDR3 coding sequence is TGTGCCAGCAGCCCGGACTGGAAGAAAGATACGCAGTATTTT.

There are many counts of this clonotype. This chain links TRBV12-3 or TRBV12-4 with TRBJ2-1; 10 bases are a match to TRBD1. V lost 6 bases to trimming and J lost 9 bases; unmatched junction nucleotides: 8. The CDR3 extends over 14 amino acids. This CDR3 is CASSPGTGVSEQFF. The CDR3 region has the DNA TGTGCCAGCAGCCCTGGGACAGGGGTTAGTGAGCAGTTCTTC.

This clonotype appeared a few times. The CDR3 DNA reads TGTGCCAGCAGTTATGCCGGGAGTGGGGCAGATACGCAGTATTTT. Translation gives CASSYAGSGADTQYF. The rearrangement links TRBV6-5 to TRBJ2-3, with D perhaps TRBD2 (6 bases). The CDR3 spans 15 residues. V was clipped by 3 bases and J by 4 bases, with 14 bases between them. Germline CDR1 MNHEY, CDR2 SVGAGI.

This clonotype was seen a handful of times. The chain carries TRBV20-1 and TRBJ2-5; 10 bases align to TRBD2. The germline V gene encodes CDR1 DFQATT and CDR2 SNEGSKA (reference sequence). The CDR3 has 17 amino acids. The junction had 16 bases not matched to a gene; V was cut back by 2 bases and J by 7 bases. The CDR3 sequence is CSARRVLAGEGAVTQYF. The CDR3 bases are TGCAGTGCTAGAAGGGTGCTAGCGGGAGAGGGGGCGGTGACCCAGTACTTC.

V usage is TRBV11-2 and J usage is TRBJ2-1, with D tentatively TRBD2 (5 bases). There are 17 residues in the CDR3. The germline V and J ends were trimmed by 4 bases and 0 bases, with 16 bases remaining between them. Germline CDR1 reads SGHAT; CDR2 reads FQNNGV. The DNA of the CDR3 is TGTGCCAGCAGCTCCCCCGTCGGGGAGAGCTCCTACAATGAGCAGTTCTTC. Residues: CASSSPVGESSYNEQFF.

V gene TRBV3-1 combines with J gene TRBJ2-2; either TRBD1 or TRBD2 may fit D (5 bases each). The length of the CDR3 is 17 residues. V was trimmed by 2 bases and J by 5 bases, leaving 18 bases between them. Germline V lookup: CDR1 LGHDT, CDR2 YNNKEL (reference sequence). The CDR3, as DNA: TGTGCCAGCAGCCAATTCGGAGGAGCAGGGTTAACCGGGGAGCTGTTTTTT. Protein sequence: CASSQFGGAGLTGELFF.

The V call is TRBV15, the J call TRBJ2-7; D is uncertain. The germline gives CDR1 LNHNV, CDR2 YYDKDF (reference sequence). CDR3 size: 15 residues. V was cut by 1 base and J by 5 bases, with 15 bases left in between. The CDR3 spells CATSRALLGPHEQYF. CDR3 nucleotide sequence: TGTGCCACCAGCAGAGCTCTCCTTGGGCCTCACGAGCAGTACTTC.

This chain's CDR3 is CASSLSPSGTYNEQFF. Written as DNA, the CDR3 is TGCGCCAGCAGCTTGAGCCCTAGCGGGACCTACAATGAGCAGTTCTTC. The chain has TRBV5-1 and TRBJ2-1; TRBD2 agrees at 9 bases. V dropped 1 base and J dropped 2; count of bases not matched to a gene: 4. The CDR3 is made up of 16 amino acids. Germline CDR1 reads SGHRS; CDR2 reads YFSETQ.

Many counts were recorded for this clonotype. The rearrangement links TRBV7-2 to TRBJ1-4, with D possibly matching TRBD1 (6 bases). The V gene lost 1 base and the J gene lost 6 bases, with 15 bases spanning the gap. This CDR3 comprises 16 residues. The V gene's germline CDR1 is SGHTA and CDR2 FQGNSA. CDR3 nucleotide sequence: TGTGCCAGCAGCTTAGTAGGGGCAGGGGAGGATGAAAAACTGTTTTTT. Its protein product is CASSLVGAGEDEKLFF.

The V gene is TRBV3-1, the J gene TRBJ1-4; 7 bases match TRBD1. The germline gives CDR1 LGHDT, CDR2 YNNKEL (reference sequence). The CDR3 has 16 amino acids. Losses at the gene ends were 2 bases for V and 1 base for J; bases not matched to a gene: 4. For the CDR3, the DNA is TGTGCCAGCAGCCAACCGACAGGGAAAACTAATGAAAAACTGTTTTTT. Translating gives CASSQPTGKTNEKLFF. Variable domain in full (rest from reference TRBV3-1 and TRBJ1-4): DTAVSQTPKYLVTQMGNDKSIKCEQNLGHDTMYWYKQDSKKFLKIMFSYNNKELIINETVPNRFSPKSPDKAHLNLHINSLELGDSAVYFCASSQPTGKTNEKLFFGSGTQLSVL.